The clone carrying this T cell receptor beta chain has more than one count but fewer than ten. This sample is part of a study of blood T cell repertoires in COVID-19. The wider study: Specimens from acute and convalescent COVID-19 originated in the United States, Italy and Spain. The cDNA or gDNA used as material had been derived from T cells, B-cell-depleted T cells, or PBMCs.

In the source study's methods: It was from reference gene primer amplification that nucleated cell counts were estimated. Produced via immunoSEQ multiplex PCR; TCRdb's table is partial and in-frame only. V and J calls and clone size come straight from that table; D and trimming were deduced from the DNA. The repertoire holds about 87,000 clones, with more than 70% as singletons. The receptor was isolated from a human donor in a cohort sampled during active COVID-19. Source material: peripheral blood.

In DNA form, the CDR3 reads TGTGCCAGCTCATCCCCCGGAGCGGGCTCTGGAAACACCATATATTTT. Amino acids: CASSSPGAGSGNTIYF. This chain uses TRBV18 with TRBJ1-3; D gene uncertain. V lost 5 bases and J lost 0, with 14 bases in between. CDR1 KGHSH and CDR2 LQKENI come from the germline V gene. CDR3 size: 16 residues.